This T cell receptor (beta chain) was captured in a study of blood T cell repertoires in COVID-19 (dated by TCRdb to about 2020). Notes on the research overall: The collaborator samples originated in the United States, Italy and Spain and spanned the acute and convalescent phases of COVID-19. The samples were drawn from two sources: the first 160 participants of the ongoing ImmuneRACE study, and about 1,300 subjects contributed by 6 global collaborators. The sample metadata nearly always contained a de-identified subject ID, COVID-19 status, age in years and sex. The material from the prospective study consisted of cDNA or gDNA derived from T cells, B-cell-depleted T cells, or PBMCs. A freely available public database, intended as a resource for researchers studying the immune response to SARS-CoV-2, is where the repertoires were released. The dataset comprised deeply sampled blood TCRbeta repertoires from subjects exposed to, actively infected with, or recovered from COVID-19. Where available, HLA class I and class II types were taken from metadata supplied by the sample provider and were not determined by assay-based typing. General conclusions and limits of the study: The amount of clinical and demographic metadata varied by source and participant and was provided uncurated.

Taken from cysteine to phenylalanine, the CDR3 has 16 residues. Here the CDR3 DNA is all that survives: 48 bases in frame from base 1. V loses 0 bases, J loses 2 bases, and the germline ends lie 12 bases apart. CDR1 and CDR2, per the germline V gene (reference sequence), are LGHDT and YNNKEL. Each collaborating institution followed its own protocols to collect whole blood in K2EDTA tubes. For TCRbeta analysis, collaborators shipped samples as frozen whole blood, isolated PBMCs, or DNA extracted from either of those sample types. Notes on this clone: The antigen it binds to is not known. There are no base qualities to consult, and no much larger clone falls within one base.

TCRbeta CDR3 regions were amplified from genomic DNA using the immunoSEQ Assay, a bias-controlled multiplex PCR. The authors' analysis ran thus. Within the assay, amplification of reference gene primers was used to estimate how many nucleated cells each sample contained. Sequence reads were collapsed and filtered to measure the absolute abundance of every unique TCRbeta CDR3 rearrangement. Productive Simpson clonality was computed per sample as the square root of Simpson's diversity index over productive rearrangements. The clones in this table, taken by TCRdb from immuneACCESS, are in-frame only. Not every clone is retained; where verified, under half of the shortfall comes from an unresolved V gene, and the cause of the rest is unknown. V and J calls and clone size are given by that table; D and trimming were obtained from the DNA. Counted in this sample were tens of thousands of clones; 65% to 90% of them appeared once. 25% to 35% of the sample is held by the ten biggest clonotypes.

The TCR originated in an elderly woman with active or convalescent COVID-19. This sequence uses TRBV3-1 (or the pseudogene TRBV3-2) and TRBJ2-3; TRBD2 is perhaps the D gene, given 7 matching bases. The sequenced sample was peripheral blood. The nucleotide sequence reads as follows: TGTGCCAGCAGCCAAGATCAACGGGGGGCCACAGATACGCAGTATTTT. It specifies CASSQDQRGATDTQYF.